This passage covers 9 T cell receptor beta chains from one sample sequenced in a study of CD8 T cells in ankylosing spondylitis. MiXCR, applied by TCRdb to the 5' RACE reads, yields one record per CDR3 protein. The sample lists about 140,000 distinct CDR3 sequences; approximately 32% were seen once. The sample comprised synovial fluid, either unsorted or a sorted T cell fraction (not recorded which). Source of these receptors: a male donor with ankylosing spondylitis.

This clonotype was counted a few times. The chain is built from TRBV5-1 and TRBJ2-7; D call uncertain. V was shortened by 0 bases and J by 2 bases, with 12 bases between the two germline ends. The CDR3 extends over 15 amino acids. Looked up from germline, CDR1 is SGHRS and CDR2 is YFSETQ. CDR3 sequence reads: CASSLEGRSTYEQYF. Here the CDR3 DNA reads TGCGCCAGCAGCTTGGAAGGACGGTCTACCTACGAGCAGTACTTC.

The chain is built from TRBV4-1 and TRBJ2-4, with D tentatively TRBD2 (5 bases). The CDR3 runs to 15 residues. V gave up 2 bases and J gave up 1 base, with 9 bases separating them. CDR1 is MGHRA, CDR2 YSYEKL, per germline. DNA for the CDR3: TGCGCCAGCAGCCAAACCGGGGTGGCCAAAAACATTCAGTACTTC. Translated: CASSQTGVAKNIQYF.

Note on this clonotype: A clone one base away is much larger, so this may be a read error. The V gene is TRBV7-2, the J gene TRBJ2-1; 8 bases are shared with TRBD1. V dropped 5 bases and J dropped 1; count of bases not matched to a gene: 4. The CDR3 runs 15 residues. The germline V gene has CDR1 SGHTA and CDR2 FQGNSA. CDR3: CASSNDRGSYNEQFF. Written as DNA, the CDR3 is TGTGCCAGCAGCAACGACAGGGGATCCTACAATGAGCAGTTCTTC.

The chain combines TRBV7-6 with TRBJ1-5, with D uncertain. The CDR3 is 13 residues long. V lost 6 bases and J 4 bases, leaving 10 bases between the germline ends. Per the germline V gene, CDR1 is SGHVS and CDR2 is FNYEAQ. The CDR3 DNA sequence: TGTGCCAGCAGTAACAGTGAGAATCAGCCCCAGCATTTT. Encoded protein: CASSNSENQPQHF.

This chain links TRBV29-1 with TRBJ2-1; D gene uncertain. Germline lookup yields CDR1 SQVTM and CDR2 ANQGSEA. This CDR3 is built from 15 residues. The V and J ends lost 2 bases and 0 bases respectively, with 11 bases between them. DNA of the CDR3: TGCAGCGTTGAACCCCCGACTCTCTCCTACAATGAGCAGTTCTTC. This gives the protein CSVEPPTLSYNEQFF.

The genes are TRBV3-1 and TRBJ2-2; no clear D gene. Germline assignment: CDR1 LGHDT and CDR2 YNNKEL (reference sequence). The V end was cut by 2 bases, the J end by 7 bases, with 8 bases between. CDR3 length: 13 residues. The CDR3 DNA is TGTGCCAGCAGCCAATTCCGTCACGGGGAGCTGTTTTTT. Amino acids: CASSQFRHGELFF.

V and J are TRBV6-2 or TRBV6-3 and TRBJ1-1; D gene uncertain. Germline CDR1 is MNHEY and CDR2 is SVGEGT. This CDR3 comprises 16 residues. Deletions cut 6 bases from V and 5 bases from J, with 22 bases between. Here the CDR3 DNA reads TGTGCCAGCAGAACTCCTACCGCCCTCGGGAGGACTGAAGCTTTCTTT. This sequence encodes CASRTPTALGRTEAFF.

A few counts support this clonotype. The V and J genes are TRBV7-2 and TRBJ1-1; 9 bases line up with TRBD1. Germline lookup yields CDR1 SGHTA and CDR2 FQGNSA. The CDR3 consists of 15 residues. The V and J ends lost 6 bases and 4 bases, in that order; junction bases with no gene match: 9. The CDR3, as DNA: TGTGCCAGCAGTCACCCGGGACAGGGAGGCACTGAAGCTTTCTTT. Translating gives CASSHPGQGGTEAFF.

A few counts support this clonotype. This chain uses TRBV5-1 with TRBJ1-6, with D unresolved. There are 15 residues in the CDR3. V dropped 4 bases and J dropped 3 bases, with 11 bases sitting between them. Germline V CDR1 and CDR2: SGHRS, YFSETQ. Written as DNA, the CDR3 is TGCGCCAGCAGCCCAACGAGAATCTATAATTCACCCCTCCACTTT. Translating it yields CASSPTRIYNSPLHF.